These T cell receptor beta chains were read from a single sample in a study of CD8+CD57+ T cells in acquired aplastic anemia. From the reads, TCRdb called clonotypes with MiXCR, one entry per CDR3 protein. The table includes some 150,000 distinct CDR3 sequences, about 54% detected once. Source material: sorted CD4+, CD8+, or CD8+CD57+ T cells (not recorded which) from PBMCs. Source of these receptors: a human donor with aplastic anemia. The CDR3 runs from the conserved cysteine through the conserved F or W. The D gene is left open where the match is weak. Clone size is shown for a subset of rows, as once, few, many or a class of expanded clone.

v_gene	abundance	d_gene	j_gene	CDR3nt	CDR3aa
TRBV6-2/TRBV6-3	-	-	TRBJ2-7	TGTGCCAGCAGTTACTCGCGGCCCTCGGGGGTAAGCTCCTACGAGCAGTACTTC	CASSYSRPSGVSSYEQYF
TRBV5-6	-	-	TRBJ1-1	TGTGCCAGCAGCTTGGGGGTAGAAGCTTTCTTT	CASSLGVEAFF
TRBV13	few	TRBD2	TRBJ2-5	TGTGCCAGCAGCTTAGGGGCTAGCGGGGGCCCCGATTACTTC	CASSLGASGGPDYF
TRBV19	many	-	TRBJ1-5	TGTGCCAGTAGTATTGGGGCCCGGGGGAATCAGCCCCAGCATTTT	CASSIGARGNQPQHF
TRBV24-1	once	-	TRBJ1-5	TGTGCCACCAGTGGCGTTAGCAATCAGCCCCAGCATTTT	CATSGVSNQPQHF
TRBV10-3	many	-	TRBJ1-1	TGTGCCATCAGGGGCTTGGACCCCATGAACACTGAAGCTTTCTTT	CAIRGLDPMNTEAFF
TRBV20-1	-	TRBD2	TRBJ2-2	TGCAGTGCTACTAGCGGGGACACCGGGGAGCTGTTTTTT	CSATSGDTGELFF
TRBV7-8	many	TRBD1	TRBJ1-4	TGTGCCAGCAGCTTAGCTCCAGGACAGGGTCAAGAAAAACTGTTTTTT	CASSLAPGQGQEKLFF
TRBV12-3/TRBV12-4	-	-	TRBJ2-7	TGTGCCAGCAGTCCCGTGGGGAGCTCCTACGAGCAGTACTTC	CASSPVGSSYEQYF
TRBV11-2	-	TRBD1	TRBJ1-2	TGTGCCAGCAGAAGGACAGGGATCGGTTTGGACTATGGCTACACCTTC	CASRRTGIGLDYGYTF
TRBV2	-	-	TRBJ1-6	TGTGCCAGCACACTAACGAATAATTCACCCCTCCACTTT	CASTLTNNSPLHF
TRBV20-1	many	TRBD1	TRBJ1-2	TGCAGTGCCCCGACAGGGGGCGGTAACTATGGCTACACCTTC	CSAPTGGGNYGYTF
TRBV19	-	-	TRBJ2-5	TGTGCCAGTAGTCCGGCCGGGATTTACCAAGAGACCCAGTACTTC	CASSPAGIYQETQYF
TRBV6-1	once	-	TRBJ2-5	TGTGCCAGCAGTATGAGACAGGTGGCCGGGGGGACCCAGTACTTC	CASSMRQVAGGTQYF
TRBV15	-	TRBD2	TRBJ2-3	TGTGCCACCAGCAGAGAATTACTAGCGGGGGGCCGGGAAGATACGCAGTATTTT	CATSRELLAGGREDTQYF
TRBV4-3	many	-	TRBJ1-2	TGCGCCAGCAGCCCTATTGGGGGGAACTATGGCTACACCTTC	CASSPIGGNYGYTF
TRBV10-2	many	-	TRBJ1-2	TGCGCCAGCGCTGGGAGGTATGGCTACACCTTC	CASAGRYGYTF
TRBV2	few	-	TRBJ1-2	TGTGCCAGCAGCGCCCAAACGACTAACTATGGCTACACCTTC	CASSAQTTNYGYTF
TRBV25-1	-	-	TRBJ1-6	TGTGCCAGCAACCCGGGCCGGAATTCACCCCTCCACTTT	CASNPGRNSPLHF
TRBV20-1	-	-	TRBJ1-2	TGCAGTGCCCCCAAAGGGAGGGAAGGCTACACCTTC	CSAPKGREGYTF
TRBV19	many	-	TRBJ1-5	TGTGCCCCGCCCAACCCCCGACACGGGGTGTTACAGCCCCAGCATTTT	CAPPNPRHGVLQPQHF
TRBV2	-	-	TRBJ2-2	TGTGCCAGCAAGGGGACGAACACCGGGGAGCTGTTTTTT	CASKGTNTGELFF
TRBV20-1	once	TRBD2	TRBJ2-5	TGCAGTGAGCGGGGGGGACATCAAGAGACCCAGTACTTC	CSERGGHQETQYF
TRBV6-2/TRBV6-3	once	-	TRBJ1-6	TGTGCCAGCAGTTACCTTTCCAGGGTTTCACCCCTCCACTTT	CASSYLSRVSPLHF
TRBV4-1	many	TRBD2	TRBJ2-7	TGCGCCAGCAGCCAGACTAGCGGGGGGGCGATTGGTTACGAGCAGTACTTC	CASSQTSGGAIGYEQYF
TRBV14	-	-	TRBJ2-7	TGTGCCAGCAGCCCCGGGATTACCTACGAGCAGTACTTC	CASSPGITYEQYF
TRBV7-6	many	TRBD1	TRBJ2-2	TGTGCCAGCAGCCCAGGGACAGGGAGAAATTCGAACGCCGGGGAGCTGTTTTTT	CASSPGTGRNSNAGELFF
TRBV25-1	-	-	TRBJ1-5	TGTGCCAGCAGTGGTTCAGGGCGACAGCCACAGCATTTT	CASSGSGRQPQHF
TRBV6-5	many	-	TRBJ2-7	TGTGCCAGCAGTTACGGGGCTAACTCCTACGAGCAGTACTTC	CASSYGANSYEQYF
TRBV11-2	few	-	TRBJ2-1	TGTGCCAGCAGCCCCGCTTCCAACTCCTACAATGAGCAGTTCTTC	CASSPASNSYNEQFF
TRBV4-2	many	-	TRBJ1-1	TGTGCCAGCAGCCAAGCCTCGGTGTCTGAAGCTTTCTTT	CASSQASVSEAFF
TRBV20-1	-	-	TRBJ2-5	TGCAGTGCCACGACCCGGGCTGGTATGCAAGAGACCCAGTACTTC	CSATTRAGMQETQYF
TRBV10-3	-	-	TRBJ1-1	TGTGCCACCAACCCTAGGGGAGACAACACTGAAGCTTTCTTT	CATNPRGDNTEAFF
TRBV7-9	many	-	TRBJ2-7	TGTGCCAGCAGTGAAACATTGGAGCCTGGGGAGCAGTACTTC	CASSETLEPGEQYF
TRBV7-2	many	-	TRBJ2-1	TGTGCCAGCGGGTACTCGAGCTCCTACAATGAGCAGTTCTTC	CASGYSSSYNEQFF
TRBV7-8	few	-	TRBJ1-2	TGTGCCAGCAGCTTGAAGGGAAACTATGGCTACACCTTC	CASSLKGNYGYTF
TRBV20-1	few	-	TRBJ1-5	TGCAGTGCTAGAGACGACAGACGGCCGCAGCCCCAGCATTTT	CSARDDRRPQPQHF
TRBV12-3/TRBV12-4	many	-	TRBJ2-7	TGTGCCAGCAGTTTCGGCGCCCCCGGGCGAGAGCAGTACTTC	CASSFGAPGREQYF
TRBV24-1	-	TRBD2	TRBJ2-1	TGTGCCACCAGTGATTCAAGGGGAGGGACGGTAAACAATGAGCAGTTCTTC	CATSDSRGGTVNNEQFF
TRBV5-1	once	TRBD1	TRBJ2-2	TGCGCCAGCAGCTTGGATTACGTTAATGACAGGGGGGTTAACACCGGGGAGCCGTTTTTT	CASSLDYVNDRGVNTGEPFF
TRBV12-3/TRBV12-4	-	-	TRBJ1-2	TGTGCCGTTCAGATCAACTATGGCTACACCTTC	CAVQINYGYTF
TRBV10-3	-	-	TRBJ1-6	TGTGCCATCAGTACTTACGGGGCGGGTTCACCCCTCCACTTT	CAISTYGAGSPLHF
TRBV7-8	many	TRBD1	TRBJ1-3	TGTGCCAGCAGCGTCCCGGGACAGGTCTCTGGAAACACCATATATTTT	CASSVPGQVSGNTIYF
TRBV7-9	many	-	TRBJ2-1	TGTGCCGGAATGGGACTTGAAAAGAATGAGCAGTTCTTC	CAGMGLEKNEQFF
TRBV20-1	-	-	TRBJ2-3	TGCAGTGCTAGAGCCAGGTTCACAGATACGCAGTATTTT	CSARARFTDTQYF
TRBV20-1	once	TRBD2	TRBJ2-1	TGCAGTGTTTTAGCCCGAGCGGGGGGATCCTACAATGAGCAGTTCTTC	CSVLARAGGSYNEQFF
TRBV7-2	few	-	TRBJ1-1	TGTGCCAGCAGCTTAGGCAGGGGATACACTGAAGCTTTCTTT	CASSLGRGYTEAFF
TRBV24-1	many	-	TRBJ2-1	TGTGCCACGGCGAGCAGAGGGGACAATGAGCAGTTCTTC	CATASRGDNEQFF